This T cell receptor (beta chain) was retrieved from a study of early T cells in non-severe SARS-CoV-2 infection. The V segment lost 5 bases and the J segment 5 bases; nucleotides outside the gene matches: 5. The CDR3 totals 16 residues. Looked up from germline, CDR1 is SGHDN and CDR2 is FVKESK. Individual cDNA molecules each received unique molecular identifiers attached to them. From the 5' RACE reads, TCRdb called clonotypes with MiXCR, one entry per CDR3 protein. This sample yields approximately 81,000 distinct CDR3 sequences, of which about 6.5% are seen a single time; about 7.5% belongs to the top ten.

This clonotype was sampled from an adult who was a healthcare worker with PCR-confirmed SARS-CoV-2 infection or an uninfected control (not recorded which). Sequencing input: whole blood. This chain links TRBV14 with TRBJ2-1; the match to TRBD2 covers 14 bases. This chain's CDR3 is CASSVLGLAGDNEQFF. As DNA, the CDR3 is TGTGCCAGCAGCGTCCTGGGACTAGCGGGAGACAATGAGCAGTTCTTC.